A selection of T cell receptor beta chains follows, all from one sample in a study of Graves' ophthalmopathy and Graves' hyperthyroidism. A single record per CDR3 protein comes from TCRdb applying MiXCR to the multiplex PCR reads. The profile shows roughly 230,000 distinct CDR3 sequences, 20% to 25% of them singletons. Sequencing used peripheral blood. The receptors derive from a woman aged 45 to 65 with Graves' ophthalmopathy. Each CDR3 is given with its conserved first and last residue. A D gene is named only where the DNA matches it firmly. A row's size may be missing; if present it is once, few, many or a size class.

v_call d_call clone_size cdr3_aa
TRBV5-1 - - CASSLSGLGYTF
TRBV28 - - CASSGLQTPSEAFF
TRBV28 - many CASSLTAGVAFF
TRBV27 - - CASRGPGFNQPQHF
TRBV28 - many CASSYHTSGELFF
TRBV6-2/TRBV6-3 TRBD2 many CASSTPGLAAYEQYF
TRBV7-8 - few CASSSGLAPSPLHF
TRBV28 TRBD1 - CASSFINRGGGYTF
TRBV12-3/TRBV12-4 - many CASKITGAQYEQYF
TRBV6-2/TRBV6-3 TRBD1 - CASSSRQGRNTIYF
TRBV18 TRBD2 few CASSPGGSRYEQYF
TRBV12-3/TRBV12-4 TRBD1 many CASSFNPGQGYGYTF
TRBV6-1 TRBD2 - CASTGGRTGLAGGAQYF
TRBV2 - - CASHGGGTVGIQYF
TRBV4-1 TRBD2 many CASSQGRTSGSYEQYF
TRBV12-3/TRBV12-4 TRBD1 many CASRPGTGSSNEQFF
TRBV5-1 - many CASSLAEGTEAFF
TRBV10-1 TRBD1 many CASRAGTGAEQYF
TRBV2 - - CASSDRTAGNTIYF
TRBV7-2 TRBD2 many CASSLGGRASQETQYF
TRBV5-5 - - CASSLGGGIETQYF
TRBV19 - many CASTFGPGGDTQYF
TRBV29-1 - - CSVEDIGRNTEAFF
TRBV7-7 - many CASSLDTGANVLTF
TRBV5-1 - - CASSLTGHPSSGNTIYF
TRBV29-1 - - CSVGATGRGQPQHF
TRBV7-9 - - CASSWRAGTGNTIYF
TRBV5-1 - - CASSLTGHYGYTF
TRBV29-1 - few CSVNVGGDNQPQHF
TRBV29-1 TRBD1 many CSVEDQGGRAAYGYTF
TRBV12-3/TRBV12-4 - many CASTEGLHEAETQYF
TRBV20-1 - many CSARDLRYSPRDTGELFF
TRBV18 - many CASSPLANTEAFF
TRBV6-2/TRBV6-3 - few CASTEKETYEQYF
TRBV18 - - CASSVMGNEQYF
TRBV29-1 - many CSVDFLETQYF
TRBV10-3 - many CAISESETQYF
TRBV9 TRBD2 many CASSVLAAQETQYF
TRBV20-1 TRBD2 many CSASGVAGVETQYF
TRBV11-1 TRBD1 many CASSFTGDPEETYGYTF
TRBV20-1 - many CSASLAVGNSPLHF
TRBV5-1 - once CASSLGAQETQHF